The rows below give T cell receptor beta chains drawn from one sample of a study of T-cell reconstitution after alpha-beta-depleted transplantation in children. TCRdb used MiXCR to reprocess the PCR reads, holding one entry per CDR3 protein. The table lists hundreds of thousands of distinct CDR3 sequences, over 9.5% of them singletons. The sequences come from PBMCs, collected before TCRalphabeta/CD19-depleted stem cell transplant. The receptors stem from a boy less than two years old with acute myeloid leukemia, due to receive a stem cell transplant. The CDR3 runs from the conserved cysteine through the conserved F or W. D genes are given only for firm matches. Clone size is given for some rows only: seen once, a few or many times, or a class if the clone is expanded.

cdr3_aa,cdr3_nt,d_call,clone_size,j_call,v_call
CASSLLGRFTLNTEAFF,TGTGCCAGCAGTTTATTAGGGAGGTTTACCCTGAACACTGAAGCTTTCTTT,NA,NA,TRBJ1-1,TRBV12-3/TRBV12-4
CASSKRVSDEQFF,TGTGCCAGTAGCAAGCGAGTAAGCGATGAGCAGTTCTTC,NA,many,TRBJ2-1,TRBV19
CASSLFNGQGTGELFF,TGCGCCAGCAGCTTGTTTAATGGGCAGGGGACCGGGGAGCTGTTTTTT,NA,many,TRBJ2-2,TRBV5-1
CASSPRDGLNTEAFF,TGTGCCAGCTCACCCCGGGACGGACTGAACACTGAAGCTTTCTTT,NA,many,TRBJ1-1,TRBV18
CASSFGLERNEQFF,TGTGCCAGCAGTTTTGGGCTAGAGAGGAATGAGCAGTTCTTC,NA,few,TRBJ2-1,TRBV27
CASSYGAGNEQFF,TGTGCCAGCAGTTATGGGGCAGGGAATGAGCAGTTCTTC,NA,few,TRBJ2-1,TRBV12-3/TRBV12-4
CASSSFGTTSYEQYF,TGTGCCAGCAGCAGTTTCGGGACTACCTCCTACGAGCAGTACTTC,TRBD2,many,TRBJ2-7,TRBV7-2
CASIGGTGGFAPYEQYF,TGTGCCAGCATAGGGGGGACAGGGGGCTTCGCTCCCTACGAGCAGTACTTC,TRBD1,few,TRBJ2-7,TRBV5-5
CASSLGYPISNQPQHF,TGCGCCAGCAGCTTAGGGTACCCCATCTCCAATCAGCCCCAGCATTTT,NA,many,TRBJ1-5,TRBV5-1
CASSLSASSSEQFF,TGTGCCAGCAGTTTATCGGCTAGCTCCAGTGAGCAGTTCTTC,NA,many,TRBJ2-1,TRBV12-3/TRBV12-4
CASSLITAGANVLTF,TGTGCCAGCAGCTTAATTACAGCTGGGGCCAACGTCCTGACTTTC,NA,few,TRBJ2-6,TRBV11-2
CASSFNGLELSNQPQHF,TGTGCCAGCAGCTTTAATGGGTTGGAACTTAGCAATCAGCCCCAGCATTTT,NA,many,TRBJ1-5,TRBV7-3
CASSRDFNTGELFF,TGTGCCAGCAGTCGGGACTTCAACACCGGGGAGCTGTTTTTT,NA,many,TRBJ2-2,TRBV6-2/TRBV6-3
CASSSFGTGELFF,TGTGCCAGCAGTTCATTTGGGACCGGGGAGCTGTTTTTT,NA,many,TRBJ2-2,TRBV12-3/TRBV12-4
CASSEVGGLSTEAFF,TGTGCCAGTAGTGAAGTTGGGGGGCTGAGCACTGAAGCTTTCTTT,NA,many,TRBJ1-1,TRBV19
CAWSASGDGGYTF,TGTGCCTGGAGTGCCTCAGGGGATGGAGGCTACACCTTC,NA,few,TRBJ1-2,TRBV30
CASSYSTRPDTQYF,TGTGCCAGCAGTTACTCGACCAGGCCAGATACGCAGTATTTT,NA,NA,TRBJ2-3,TRBV6-5
CASSPQGQRYGYTF,TGTGCCAGCAGCCCACAGGGGCAGCGCTATGGCTACACCTTC,TRBD1,many,TRBJ1-2,TRBV27
CASRTSGYYEQYF,TGTGCCAGCAGGACTAGCGGTTATTACGAGCAGTACTTC,TRBD2,many,TRBJ2-7,TRBV12-3/TRBV12-4
CASSQDMYYEQYF,TGCGCCAGCAGCCAAGACATGTACTACGAGCAGTACTTC,NA,once,TRBJ2-7,TRBV4-1
CASSHPASLGGNEQFF,TGTGCCAGCAGCCACCCTGCCAGTTTAGGCGGCAATGAGCAGTTCTTC,NA,NA,TRBJ2-1,TRBV5-8
CASIPRVDDSTDTQYF,TGCGCCAGCATCCCCAGGGTTGACGATAGCACAGATACGCAGTATTTT,NA,few,TRBJ2-3,TRBV23-1
CASSLYGRVSYEQYF,TGTGCCAGCAGCTTGTACGGCAGGGTAAGCTACGAGCAGTACTTC,NA,NA,TRBJ2-7,TRBV5-4
CASSPLWGGQEDTQYF,TGCGCCAGCAGCCCACTGTGGGGGGGGCAGGAAGATACGCAGTATTTT,NA,many,TRBJ2-3,TRBV5-1
CSARDASGRIDTQYF,TGCAGTGCTAGAGATGCTAGCGGGAGAATAGATACGCAGTATTTT,TRBD2,few,TRBJ2-3,TRBV20-1
CASSRGSTDTQYF,TGTGCCAGCTCGAGGGGGAGCACAGATACGCAGTATTTT,NA,many,TRBJ2-3,TRBV7-9
CSALQTGAGELFF,TGCAGTGCTCTACAGACAGGGGCCGGGGAGCTGTTTTTT,TRBD1,many,TRBJ2-2,TRBV20-1
CASSLYGPEETQYF,TGTGCCAGCAGCTTATATGGACCCGAAGAGACCCAGTACTTC,NA,few,TRBJ2-5,TRBV7-2
CAHSPGSDQETQYF,TGTGCCCACAGCCCGGGGTCGGACCAAGAGACCCAGTACTTC,NA,many,TRBJ2-5,TRBV2
CASSLTVGIYYEQYF,TGCGCCAGCAGCCTGACGGTAGGAATCTACTACGAGCAGTACTTC,NA,many,TRBJ2-7,TRBV5-1
CASSRDRGAGETQYF,TGTGCCAGCAGCCGTGACCGGGGGGCAGGCGAGACCCAGTACTTC,NA,few,TRBJ2-5,TRBV4-2
CASSFLVLGLRSETQYF,TGTGCCAGCAGCTTTTTGGTTCTAGGTCTAAGGTCTGAGACCCAGTACTTC,NA,few,TRBJ2-5,TRBV7-2
CASSPRVQREAGEQYF,TGCGCCAGCAGCCCCCGGGTCCAGCGGGAGGCAGGCGAGCAGTACTTC,TRBD2,NA,TRBJ2-7,TRBV5-1
CASSLRPRTSGDNEQFF,TGTGCCAGCAGCTTGCGCCCCCGGACTAGCGGGGACAATGAGCAGTTCTTC,TRBD2,NA,TRBJ2-1,TRBV7-3
CATSREANSGANVLTF,TGTGCCACCAGCAGAGAAGCGAACTCTGGGGCCAACGTCCTGACTTTC,NA,NA,TRBJ2-6,TRBV15
CASSRRLAGVPSSYNEQFF,TGCGCCAGCAGCCGGAGACTAGCGGGAGTCCCGAGCTCCTACAATGAGCAGTTCTTC,TRBD2,many,TRBJ2-1,TRBV4-3
CASSLSDRVDF,TGTGCCAGCAGTTTATCGGACAGGGTGGACTTC,TRBD1,few,TRBJ2-5,TRBV28
CASSLALPSGGAFAPYEQYF,TGTGCCAGCAGCTTAGCGTTGCCTAGCGGGGGGGCCTTTGCCCCCTACGAGCAGTACTTC,TRBD2,many,TRBJ2-7,TRBV7-6
CATSDSFTDTQYF,TGTGCCACCAGTGATTCATTCACAGATACGCAGTATTTT,NA,NA,TRBJ2-3,TRBV24-1
CASSPGTNQETQYF,TGTGCCAGCAGCCCGGGGACTAACCAAGAGACCCAGTACTTC,TRBD2,NA,TRBJ2-5,TRBV3-1
CASSQAEVWTGELFF,TGTGCCAGCAGCCAAGCAGAGGTGTGGACCGGGGAGCTGTTTTTT,NA,many,TRBJ2-2,TRBV3-1
CASSLDMVTGELFF,TGTGCCAGCAGCTTAGACATGGTCACCGGGGAGCTGTTTTTT,NA,many,TRBJ2-2,TRBV7-9
CASSGGRTDTQYF,TGTGCCAGCAGCGGCGGACGCACAGATACGCAGTATTTT,NA,many,TRBJ2-3,TRBV5-4
CASRGPPNYGYTF,TGTGCCAGCAGAGGACCACCCAACTATGGCTACACCTTC,NA,NA,TRBJ1-2,TRBV25-1
CASSQVGTLAYNSPLHF,TGTGCCAGCAGCCAAGTCGGCACCCTTGCCTATAATTCACCCCTCCACTTT,NA,many,TRBJ1-6,TRBV3-1
CSASLWRGGRGGELFF,TGCAGTGCTAGTTTATGGCGGGGGGGCCGCGGCGGGGAGCTGTTTTTT,TRBD2,many,TRBJ2-2,TRBV20-1
CAISVQVAPYEQYF,TGTGCCATCAGTGTCCAGGTAGCCCCCTACGAGCAGTACTTC,NA,NA,TRBJ2-7,TRBV10-3
CASSQNGLGNEQFF,TGTGCCAGCAGCCAAAACGGCCTGGGCAATGAGCAGTTCTTC,NA,many,TRBJ2-1,TRBV3-1
CASSQEDRGGEQYF,TGTGCCAGCAGCCAGGAGGACAGGGGTGGCGAGCAGTACTTC,TRBD1,many,TRBJ2-7,TRBV3-1
CTSGYDTQYF,TGCACCTCAGGATACGATACGCAGTATTTT,NA,many,TRBJ2-3,TRBV6-6
CASSYIEHSGANVLTF,TGTGCCAGCAGCTACATCGAGCACTCTGGGGCCAACGTCCTGACTTTC,NA,NA,TRBJ2-6,TRBV7-9